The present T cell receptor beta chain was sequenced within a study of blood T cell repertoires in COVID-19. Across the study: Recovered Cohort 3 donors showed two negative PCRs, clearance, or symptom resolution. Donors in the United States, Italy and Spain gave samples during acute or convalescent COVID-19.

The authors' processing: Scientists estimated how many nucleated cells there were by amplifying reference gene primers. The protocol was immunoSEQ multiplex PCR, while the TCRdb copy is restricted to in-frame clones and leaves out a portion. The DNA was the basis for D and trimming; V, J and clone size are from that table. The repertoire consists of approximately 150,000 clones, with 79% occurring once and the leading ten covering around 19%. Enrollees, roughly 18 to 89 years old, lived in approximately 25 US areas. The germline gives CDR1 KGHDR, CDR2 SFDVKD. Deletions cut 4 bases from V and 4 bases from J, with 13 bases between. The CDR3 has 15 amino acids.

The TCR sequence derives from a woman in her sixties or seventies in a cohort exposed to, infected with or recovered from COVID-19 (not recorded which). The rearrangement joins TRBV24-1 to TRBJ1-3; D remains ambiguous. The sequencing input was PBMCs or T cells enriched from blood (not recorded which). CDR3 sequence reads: CATSDPARRGNTIYF. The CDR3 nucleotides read TGTGCCACCAGTGACCCCGCTCGGAGGGGAAACACCATATATTTT.